The sequence of this TCR beta chain was determined in a study of regulatory and conventional T cells in RAG deficiency. Genomic DNA came from blood conventional CD4+ T cells gated CD25-low CD127-high. This CDR3 region has 13 residues. Germline CDR1 reads SGHAT; CDR2 reads FQDESV (reference sequence). With V trimmed by 5 bases and J by 7 bases, 3 bases remained unmatched. Data came from immunoSEQ multiplex PCR; TCRdb stores just in-frame clones and leaves some out. The sample includes roughly 32,000 clones, approximately 96% of them seen just once. These data are also associated with another study on regulatory T cells. From that second work: The PCR used 52 TRBV and 13 TRBJ primers.

The origin of this receptor is a human donor in good health. The chain employs TRBV11-1 and TRBJ2-1; 9 nucleotides agree with TRBD1. Sequences were obtained from CD25- CD4+ T cells sorted from blood. CDR3 coding DNA: TGTGCCAGCAGCGTACAGGGGGCGAATGAGCAGTTCTTC. Protein: CASSVQGANEQFF.